This T cell receptor (beta chain) was captured by sequencing in a study of blood T cell repertoires in COVID-19. CDR3 size: 16 residues. V was clipped by 2 bases and J by 1 base; unmatched bases: 5. Germline lookup yields CDR1 MNHEY and CDR2 SVGEGT. Profiling relied on immunoSEQ multiplex PCR, and the TCRdb table lists in-frame clones only, not all of them. The sample lists about 75,000 clones, roughly 88% occurring once. The genes are TRBV6-2 or TRBV6-3 and TRBJ2-5; 9 nucleotides agree with TRBD2. The sequence came from a human donor in a cohort sampled during active COVID-19. Sequencing was carried out using peripheral blood. This chain's CDR3 is CASSYLAGLAQETQYF. CDR3 in DNA: TGTGCCAGCAGTTACCTTGCGGGACTAGCCCAAGAGACCCAGTACTTC.